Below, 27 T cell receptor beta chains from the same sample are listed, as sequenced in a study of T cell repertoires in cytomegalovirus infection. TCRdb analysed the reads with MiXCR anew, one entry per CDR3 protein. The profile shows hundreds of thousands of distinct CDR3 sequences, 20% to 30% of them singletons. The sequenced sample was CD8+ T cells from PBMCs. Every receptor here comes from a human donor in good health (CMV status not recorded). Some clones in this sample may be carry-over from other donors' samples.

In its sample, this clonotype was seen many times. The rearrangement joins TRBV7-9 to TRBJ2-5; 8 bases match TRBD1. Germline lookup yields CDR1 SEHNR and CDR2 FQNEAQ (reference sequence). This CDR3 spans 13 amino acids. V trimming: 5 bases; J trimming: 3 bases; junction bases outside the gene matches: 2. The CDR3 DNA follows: TGTGCCAGCAGCCCGACAGGGGAAGAGACCCAGTACTTC. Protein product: CASSPTGEETQYF. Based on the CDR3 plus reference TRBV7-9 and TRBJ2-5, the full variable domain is DTGVSQNPRHKITKRGQNVTFRCDPISEHNRLYWYRQTLGQGPEFLTYFQNEAQLEKSRLLSDRFSAERPKGSFSTLEIQRTEQGDSAMYLCASSPTGEETQYFGPGTRLLVL.

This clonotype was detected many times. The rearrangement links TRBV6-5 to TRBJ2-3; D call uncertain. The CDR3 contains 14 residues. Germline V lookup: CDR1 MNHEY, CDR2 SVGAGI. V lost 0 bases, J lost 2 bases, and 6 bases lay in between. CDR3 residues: CASSYSGITDTQYF. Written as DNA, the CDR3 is TGTGCCAGCAGTTACTCCGGTATCACAGATACGCAGTATTTT.

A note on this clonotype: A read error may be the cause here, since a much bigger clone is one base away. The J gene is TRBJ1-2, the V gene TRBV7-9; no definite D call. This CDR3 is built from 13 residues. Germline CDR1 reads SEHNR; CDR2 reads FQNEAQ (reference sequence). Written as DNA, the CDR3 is TGTGTCAGCAGCCCCCGAGGAGACTATGGCTACACCTTC. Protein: CVSSPRGDYGYTF.

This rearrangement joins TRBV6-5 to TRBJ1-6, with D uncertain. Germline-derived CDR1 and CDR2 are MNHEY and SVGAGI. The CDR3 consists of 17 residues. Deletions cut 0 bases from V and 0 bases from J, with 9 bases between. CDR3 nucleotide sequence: TGTGCCAGCAGTTACTCGATTGGTAGCTCCTATAATTCACCCCTCCACTTT. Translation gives CASSYSIGSSYNSPLHF.

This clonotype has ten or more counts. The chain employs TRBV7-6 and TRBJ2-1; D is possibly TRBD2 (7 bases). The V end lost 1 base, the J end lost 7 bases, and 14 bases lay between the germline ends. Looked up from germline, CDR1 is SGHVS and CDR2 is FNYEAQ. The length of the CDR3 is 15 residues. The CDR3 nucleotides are TGTGCCAGCAGCTTAGGGGGGGGGGCGGTAAATGAGCAGTTCTTC. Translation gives CASSLGGGAVNEQFF.

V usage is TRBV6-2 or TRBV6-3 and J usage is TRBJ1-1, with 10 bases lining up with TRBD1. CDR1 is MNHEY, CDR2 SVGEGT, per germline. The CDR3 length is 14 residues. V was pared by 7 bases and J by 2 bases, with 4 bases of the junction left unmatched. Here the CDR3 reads CASTLTGGNTEAFF. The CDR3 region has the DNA TGTGCCAGCACCTTGACAGGGGGCAACACTGAAGCTTTCTTT.

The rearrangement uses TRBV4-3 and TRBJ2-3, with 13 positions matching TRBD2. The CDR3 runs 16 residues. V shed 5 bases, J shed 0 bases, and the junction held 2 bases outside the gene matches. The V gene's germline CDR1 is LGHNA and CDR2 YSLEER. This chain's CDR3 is CASSAGLAGSTDTQYF. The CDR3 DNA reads TGCGCCAGCAGCGCGGGACTAGCGGGGAGCACAGATACGCAGTATTTT.

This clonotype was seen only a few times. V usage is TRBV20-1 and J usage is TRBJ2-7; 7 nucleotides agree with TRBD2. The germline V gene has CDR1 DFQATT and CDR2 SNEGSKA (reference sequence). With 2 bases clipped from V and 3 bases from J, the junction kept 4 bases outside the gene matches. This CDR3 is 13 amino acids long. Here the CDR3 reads CSARSQRGYEQYV. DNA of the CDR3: TGCAGTGCTAGATCCCAGCGGGGCTACGAGCAGTACGTC.

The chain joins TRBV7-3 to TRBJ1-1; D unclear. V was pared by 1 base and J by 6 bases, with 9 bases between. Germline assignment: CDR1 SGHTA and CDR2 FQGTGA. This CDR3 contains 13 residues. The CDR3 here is CASSLSSGSEAFF. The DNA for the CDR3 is TGTGCCAGCAGCTTAAGCAGTGGTTCTGAAGCTTTCTTT.

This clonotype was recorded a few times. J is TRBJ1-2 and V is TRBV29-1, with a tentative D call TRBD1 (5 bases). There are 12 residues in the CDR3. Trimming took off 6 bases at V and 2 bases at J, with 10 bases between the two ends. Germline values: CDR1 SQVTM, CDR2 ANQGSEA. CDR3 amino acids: CSVQGRNYGYTF. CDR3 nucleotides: TGCAGCGTCCAGGGCCGGAACTATGGCTACACCTTC.

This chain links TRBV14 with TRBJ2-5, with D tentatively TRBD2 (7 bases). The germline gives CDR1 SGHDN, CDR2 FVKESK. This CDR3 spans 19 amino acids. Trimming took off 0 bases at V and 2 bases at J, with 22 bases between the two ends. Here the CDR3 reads CASSQDPDRLGGTQETQYF. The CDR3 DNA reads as TGTGCCAGCAGCCAAGATCCCGACCGTTTGGGGGGGACACAAGAGACCCAGTACTTC.

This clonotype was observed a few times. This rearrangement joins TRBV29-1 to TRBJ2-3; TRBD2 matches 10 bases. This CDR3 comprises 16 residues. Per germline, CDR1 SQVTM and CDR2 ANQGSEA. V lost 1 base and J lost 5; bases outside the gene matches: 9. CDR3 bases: TGCAGCGTTGAAGCTAGAAGCGGGGGGGAAATAGATACGCAGTATTTT. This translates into CSVEARSGGEIDTQYF.

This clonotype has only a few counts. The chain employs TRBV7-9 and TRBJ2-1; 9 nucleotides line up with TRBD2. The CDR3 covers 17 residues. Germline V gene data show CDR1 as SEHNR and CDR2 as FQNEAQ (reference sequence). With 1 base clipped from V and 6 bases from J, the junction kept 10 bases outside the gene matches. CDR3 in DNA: TGTGCCAGCAGCTTAGTGGATCAGCGGGGGGCCACCAATGAGCAGTTCTTC. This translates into CASSLVDQRGATNEQFF.

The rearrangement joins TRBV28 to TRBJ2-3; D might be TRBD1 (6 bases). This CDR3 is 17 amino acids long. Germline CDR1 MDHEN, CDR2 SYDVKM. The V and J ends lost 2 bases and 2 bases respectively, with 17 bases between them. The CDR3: CASSLGPRDIVTDTQYF. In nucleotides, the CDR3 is TGTGCCAGCAGTTTAGGCCCCCGGGACATAGTCACAGATACGCAGTATTTT.

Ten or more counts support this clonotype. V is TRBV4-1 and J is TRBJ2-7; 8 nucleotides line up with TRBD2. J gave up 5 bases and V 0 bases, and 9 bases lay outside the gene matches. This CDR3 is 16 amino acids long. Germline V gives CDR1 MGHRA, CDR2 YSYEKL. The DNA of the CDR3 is TGCGCCAGCAGCCAAGAATACGGGGGGGCCAGCCACGAGCAGTACGTC. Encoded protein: CASSQEYGGASHEQYV.

CDR3 nucleotide sequence: TGCAGTGCTAGAGATGGCGGGCCGTACAATGAGCAGTTCTTC. Encoded protein: CSARDGGPYNEQFF. This chain connects TRBV20-1 to TRBJ2-1; possible D gene TRBD2, 5 bases. The CDR3 loop spans 14 amino acids. V was shortened by 0 bases and J by 4 bases, with 10 bases between the two germline ends. Per the germline V gene, CDR1 is DFQATT and CDR2 is SNEGSKA (reference sequence).

The CDR3 bases are TGCGCCAGCAGCTTAGAAATTGAACTGTACGAGCAGTACTTC. It translates to CASSLEIELYEQYF. The chain combines TRBV5-1 with TRBJ2-7; unclear D gene. The germline gives CDR1 SGHRS, CDR2 YFSETQ. The CDR3 has 14 residues. Trimming stripped 2 bases from V and 4 bases from J, with 13 bases between.

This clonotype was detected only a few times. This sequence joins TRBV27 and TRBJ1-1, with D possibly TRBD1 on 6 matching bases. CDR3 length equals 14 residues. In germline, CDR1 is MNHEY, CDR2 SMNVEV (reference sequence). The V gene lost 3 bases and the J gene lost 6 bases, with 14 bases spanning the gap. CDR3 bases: TGTGCCAGCAGTTTCTTAGGGGGTAGGCCTGAAGCTTTCTTT. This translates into CASSFLGGRPEAFF.

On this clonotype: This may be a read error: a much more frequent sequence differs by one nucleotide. CDR3 in amino acids: CANRKDRDYGYTF. Written as DNA, the CDR3 is TGTGCCAACAGGAAGGACAGGGACTATGGCTACACCTTC. This chain links TRBV6-8 with TRBJ1-2; 8 bases align to TRBD1. The CDR3 consists of 13 residues. Germline V lookup: CDR1 MNHGY, CDR2 SAAAGT. Losses at the gene ends were 10 bases for V and 3 bases for J; bases not matched to a gene: 7.

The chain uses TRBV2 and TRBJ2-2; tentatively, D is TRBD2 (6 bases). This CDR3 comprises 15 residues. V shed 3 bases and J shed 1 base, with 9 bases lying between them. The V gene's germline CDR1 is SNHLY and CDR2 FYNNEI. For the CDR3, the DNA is TGTGCCAGCAGTGAGCCGGGGGTGAACACCGGGGAGCTGTTTTTT. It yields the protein CASSEPGVNTGELFF.

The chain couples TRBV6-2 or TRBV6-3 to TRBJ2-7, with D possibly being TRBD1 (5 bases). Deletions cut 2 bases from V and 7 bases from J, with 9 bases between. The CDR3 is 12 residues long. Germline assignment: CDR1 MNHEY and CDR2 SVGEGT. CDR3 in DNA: TGTGCCAGCAGTTACGGGGCAGGGGAGCAGTACGTC. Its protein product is CASSYGAGEQYV.

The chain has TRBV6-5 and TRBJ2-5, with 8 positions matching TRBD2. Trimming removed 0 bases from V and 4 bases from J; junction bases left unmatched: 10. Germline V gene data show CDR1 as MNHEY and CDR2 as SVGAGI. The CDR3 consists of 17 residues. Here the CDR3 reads CASSYSSSGGTPETQYF. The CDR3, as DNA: TGTGCCAGCAGTTACTCGTCCTCGGGAGGGACCCCAGAGACCCAGTACTTC.

The CDR3 loop is CASTALAGGPLDEQFF. CDR3 DNA sequence: TGTGCCAGCACCGCCTTAGCGGGGGGGCCTCTAGATGAGCAGTTCTTC. The chain joins TRBV4-2 to TRBJ2-1; 11 bases are a match to TRBD2. The CDR3 consists of 16 residues. The germline CDR1 and CDR2 sequences are LGHNA and YNFKEQ. The V gene end was trimmed by 7 bases and the J gene end by 8 bases; junction bases not matched to a gene: 13.

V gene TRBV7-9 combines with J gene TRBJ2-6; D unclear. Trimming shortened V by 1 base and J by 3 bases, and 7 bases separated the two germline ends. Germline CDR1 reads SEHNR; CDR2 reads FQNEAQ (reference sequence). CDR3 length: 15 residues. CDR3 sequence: CASSLEGGGANVLTF. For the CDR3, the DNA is TGTGCCAGCAGCTTAGAGGGTGGTGGGGCCAACGTCCTGACTTTC.

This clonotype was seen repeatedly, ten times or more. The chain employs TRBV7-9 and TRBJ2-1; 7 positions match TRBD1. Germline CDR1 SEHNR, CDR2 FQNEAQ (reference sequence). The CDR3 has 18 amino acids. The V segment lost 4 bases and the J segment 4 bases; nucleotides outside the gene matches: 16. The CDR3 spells CASSYTHPDRPVYNEQFF. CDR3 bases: TGTGCCAGCAGCTACACCCACCCGGACAGGCCGGTTTACAATGAGCAGTTCTTC.

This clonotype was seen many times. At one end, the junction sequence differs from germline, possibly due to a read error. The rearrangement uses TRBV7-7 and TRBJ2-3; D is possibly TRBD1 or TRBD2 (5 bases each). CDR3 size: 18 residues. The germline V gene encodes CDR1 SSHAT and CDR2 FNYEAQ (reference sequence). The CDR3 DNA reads TGTGCTAGCAGCTTAGATTTTGGGACGGGTACTAGCACAGATACGCAGTATTTT. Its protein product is CASSLDFGTGTSTDTQYF. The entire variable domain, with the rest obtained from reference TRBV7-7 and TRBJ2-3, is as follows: GAGVSQSPRYKVTKRGQDVTLRCDPISSHATLYWYQQALGQGPEFLTYFNYEAQPDKSGLPSDRFSAERPEGSISTLTIQRTEQRDSAMYRCASSLDFGTGTSTDTQYFGPGTRLTVL.

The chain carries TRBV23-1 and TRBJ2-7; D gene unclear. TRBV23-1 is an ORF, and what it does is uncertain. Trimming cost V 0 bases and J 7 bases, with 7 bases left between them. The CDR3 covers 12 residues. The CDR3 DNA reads TGCGCCAGCAGTCAATCTTTGGCTGAGCAGTACGTC. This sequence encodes CASSQSLAEQYV.